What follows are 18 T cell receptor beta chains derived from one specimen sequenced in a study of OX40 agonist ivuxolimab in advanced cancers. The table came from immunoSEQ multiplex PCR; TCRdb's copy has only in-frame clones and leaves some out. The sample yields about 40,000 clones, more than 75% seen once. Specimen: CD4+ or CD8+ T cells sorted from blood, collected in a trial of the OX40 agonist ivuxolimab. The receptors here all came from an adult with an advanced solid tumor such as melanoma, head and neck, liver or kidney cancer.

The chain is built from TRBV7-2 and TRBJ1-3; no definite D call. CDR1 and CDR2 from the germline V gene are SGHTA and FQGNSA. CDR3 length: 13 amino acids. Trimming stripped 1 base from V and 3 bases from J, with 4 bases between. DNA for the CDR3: TGTGCCAGCAGCTTAGGAGGTGGAAACACCATATATTTT. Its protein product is CASSLGGGNTIYF.

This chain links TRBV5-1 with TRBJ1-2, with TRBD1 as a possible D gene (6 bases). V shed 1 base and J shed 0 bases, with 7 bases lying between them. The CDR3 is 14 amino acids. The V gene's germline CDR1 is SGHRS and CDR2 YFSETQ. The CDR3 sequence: CASSLTGPNYGYTF. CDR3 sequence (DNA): TGCGCCAGCAGCTTGACAGGGCCTAACTATGGCTACACCTTC.

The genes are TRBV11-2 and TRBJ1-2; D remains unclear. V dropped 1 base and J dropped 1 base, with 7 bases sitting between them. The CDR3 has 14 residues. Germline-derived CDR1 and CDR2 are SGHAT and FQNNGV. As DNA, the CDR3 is TGTGCCAGCAGCTTAGGGGTCCGTAACTATGGCTACACCTTC. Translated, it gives CASSLGVRNYGYTF.

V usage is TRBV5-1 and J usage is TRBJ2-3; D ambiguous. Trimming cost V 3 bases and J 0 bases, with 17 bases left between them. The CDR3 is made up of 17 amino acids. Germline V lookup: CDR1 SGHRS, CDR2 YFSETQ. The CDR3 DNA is TGCGCCAGCAGCTCAGTATATAGTGTAACTAGCACAGATACGCAGTATTTT. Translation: CASSSVYSVTSTDTQYF.

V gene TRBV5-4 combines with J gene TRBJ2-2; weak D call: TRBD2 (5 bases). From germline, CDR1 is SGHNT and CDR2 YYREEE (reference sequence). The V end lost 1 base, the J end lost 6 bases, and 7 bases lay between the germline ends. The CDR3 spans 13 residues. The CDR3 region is CASSLRTSGELFF. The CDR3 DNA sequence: TGTGCCAGCAGCTTGCGGACTTCCGGGGAGCTGTTTTTT.

The CDR3, as DNA: TGTGCCAGCAGTTATGGGGAGGGAATTCAGCCCCAGCATTTT. It codes for CASSYGEGIQPQHF. The gene calls are TRBV6-5 and TRBJ1-5; no clear D gene. CDR3 length: 14 residues. The V and J ends lost 3 bases and 6 bases respectively, with 12 bases between them. Germline loops: CDR1 MNHEY, CDR2 SVGAGI.

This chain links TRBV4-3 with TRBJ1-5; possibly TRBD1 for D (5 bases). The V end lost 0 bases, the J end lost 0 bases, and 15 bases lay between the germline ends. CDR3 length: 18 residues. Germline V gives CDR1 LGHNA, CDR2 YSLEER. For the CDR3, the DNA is TGCGCCAGCAGCCAAGATCTTTCCGGGACCGGTAGCAATCAGCCCCAGCATTTT. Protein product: CASSQDLSGTGSNQPQHF.

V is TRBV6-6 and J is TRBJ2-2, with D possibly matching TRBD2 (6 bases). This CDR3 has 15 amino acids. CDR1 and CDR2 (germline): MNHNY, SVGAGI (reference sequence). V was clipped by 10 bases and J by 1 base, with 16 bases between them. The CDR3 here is CAIPLGGRNTGELFF. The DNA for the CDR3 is TGTGCCATCCCTCTCGGGGGAAGGAACACCGGGGAGCTGTTTTTT.

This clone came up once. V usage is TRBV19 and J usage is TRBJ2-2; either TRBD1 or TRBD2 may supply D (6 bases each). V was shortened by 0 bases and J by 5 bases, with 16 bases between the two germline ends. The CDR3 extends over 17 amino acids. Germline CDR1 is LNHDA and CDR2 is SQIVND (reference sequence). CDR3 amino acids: CASSIDGGGIVTGELFF. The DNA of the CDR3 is TGTGCCAGTAGTATAGATGGAGGGGGGATTGTGACCGGGGAGCTGTTTTTT.

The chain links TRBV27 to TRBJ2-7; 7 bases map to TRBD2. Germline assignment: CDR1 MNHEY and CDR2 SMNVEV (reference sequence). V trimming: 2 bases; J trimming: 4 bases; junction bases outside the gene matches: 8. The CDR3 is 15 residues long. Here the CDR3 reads CASSLAGVSLYEQYF. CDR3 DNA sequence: TGTGCCAGCAGTTTAGCGGGAGTTTCCCTATACGAGCAGTACTTC.

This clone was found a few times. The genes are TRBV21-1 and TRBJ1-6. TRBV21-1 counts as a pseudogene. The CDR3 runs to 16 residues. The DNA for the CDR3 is TGTGCCAGCAGCAAAGAGCAGCCTTGTGAGAATTCACCCCTCCACTTT. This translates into CASSKEQPCENSPLHF.

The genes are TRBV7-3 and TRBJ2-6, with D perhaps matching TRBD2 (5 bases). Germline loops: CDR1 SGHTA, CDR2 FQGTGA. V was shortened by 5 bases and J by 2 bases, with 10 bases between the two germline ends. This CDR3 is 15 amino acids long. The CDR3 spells CASSPLAAGANVLTF. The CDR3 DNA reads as TGTGCCAGCAGCCCCCTAGCTGCTGGGGCCAACGTCCTGACTTTC.

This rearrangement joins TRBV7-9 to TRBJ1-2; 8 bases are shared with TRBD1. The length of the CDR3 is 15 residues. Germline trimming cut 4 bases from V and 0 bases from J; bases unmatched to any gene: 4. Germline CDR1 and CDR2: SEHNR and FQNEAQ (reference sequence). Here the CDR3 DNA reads TGTGCCAGCAGCTGGGACAGGAAGGCTAACTATGGCTACACCTTC. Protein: CASSWDRKANYGYTF.

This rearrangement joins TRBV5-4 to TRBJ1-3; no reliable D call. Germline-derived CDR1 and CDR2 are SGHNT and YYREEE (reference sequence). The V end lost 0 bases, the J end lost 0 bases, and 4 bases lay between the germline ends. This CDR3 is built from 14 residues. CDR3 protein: CASSLGGSGNTIYF. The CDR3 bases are TGTGCCAGCAGCTTGGGCGGCTCTGGAAACACCATATATTTT.

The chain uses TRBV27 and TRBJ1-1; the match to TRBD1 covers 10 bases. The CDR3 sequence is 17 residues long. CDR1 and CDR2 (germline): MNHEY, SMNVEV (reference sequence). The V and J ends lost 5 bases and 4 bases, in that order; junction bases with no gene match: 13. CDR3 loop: CASSPRRDRGISTEAFF. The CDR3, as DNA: TGTGCCAGCAGTCCACGTCGGGACAGGGGTATCAGCACTGAAGCTTTCTTT.

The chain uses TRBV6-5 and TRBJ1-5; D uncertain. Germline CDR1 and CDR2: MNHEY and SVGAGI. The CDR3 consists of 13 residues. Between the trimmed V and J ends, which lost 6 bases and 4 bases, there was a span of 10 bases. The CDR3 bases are TGTGCCAGCAGGGCGGACTGGAATCAGCCCCAGCATTTT. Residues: CASRADWNQPQHF.

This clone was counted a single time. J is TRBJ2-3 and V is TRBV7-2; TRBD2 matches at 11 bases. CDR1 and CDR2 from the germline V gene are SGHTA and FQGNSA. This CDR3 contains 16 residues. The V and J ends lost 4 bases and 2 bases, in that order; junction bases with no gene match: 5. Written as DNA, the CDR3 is TGTGCCAGCAGCTCAACTAGCGGGGGCCTCACAGATACGCAGTATTTT. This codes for CASSSTSGGLTDTQYF.

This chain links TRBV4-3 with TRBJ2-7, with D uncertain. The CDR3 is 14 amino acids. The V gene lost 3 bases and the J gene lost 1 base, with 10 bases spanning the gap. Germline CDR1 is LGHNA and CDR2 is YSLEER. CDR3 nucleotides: TGCGCCAGCAGCCAGGGCGACCGGTCCTACGAGCAGTACTTC. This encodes CASSQGDRSYEQYF.